This T cell receptor beta chain was sequenced during a study of blood T cell repertoires in COVID-19. At the level of the study: T cells, B-cell-depleted T cells, or PBMCs supplied cDNA or gDNA.

As processed by the authors: The assay estimated nucleated cells by amplifying reference gene primers. Here immunoSEQ multiplex PCR was the method, and the copy in TCRdb shows in-frame clones only, minus some. That table gives V, J and clone size, and the DNA gave D and trimming. In the table there are approximately 97,000 clones, around 85% of which are singletons. The CDR3 is 12 amino acids. V lost 1 base, J lost 11 bases, and 11 bases lay in between. CDR1 and CDR2 from the germline V gene are MDHEN and SYDVKM. The origin of this receptor is a man older than 75 with acute or convalescent COVID-19. Sequenced material: peripheral blood. This sequence joins TRBV28 and TRBJ1-1; D gene uncertain. The CDR3 spells CASSLSLAGAFF. The CDR3 DNA follows: TGTGCCAGCAGTTTATCTCTCGCGGGGGCTTTCTTT.